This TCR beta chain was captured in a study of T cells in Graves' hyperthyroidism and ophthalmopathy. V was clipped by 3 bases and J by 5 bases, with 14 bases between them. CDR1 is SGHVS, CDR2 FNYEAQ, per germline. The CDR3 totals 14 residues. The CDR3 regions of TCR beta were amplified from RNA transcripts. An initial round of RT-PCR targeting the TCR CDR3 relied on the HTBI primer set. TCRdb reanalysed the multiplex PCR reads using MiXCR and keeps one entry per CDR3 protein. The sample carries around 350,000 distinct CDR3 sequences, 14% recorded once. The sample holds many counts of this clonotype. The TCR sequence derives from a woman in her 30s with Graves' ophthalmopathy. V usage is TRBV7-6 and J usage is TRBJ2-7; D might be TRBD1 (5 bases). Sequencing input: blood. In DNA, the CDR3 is TGTGCCAGCAGCTTGGCTACAGGTCCCGACGAGCAGTACTTC. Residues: CASSLATGPDEQYF.